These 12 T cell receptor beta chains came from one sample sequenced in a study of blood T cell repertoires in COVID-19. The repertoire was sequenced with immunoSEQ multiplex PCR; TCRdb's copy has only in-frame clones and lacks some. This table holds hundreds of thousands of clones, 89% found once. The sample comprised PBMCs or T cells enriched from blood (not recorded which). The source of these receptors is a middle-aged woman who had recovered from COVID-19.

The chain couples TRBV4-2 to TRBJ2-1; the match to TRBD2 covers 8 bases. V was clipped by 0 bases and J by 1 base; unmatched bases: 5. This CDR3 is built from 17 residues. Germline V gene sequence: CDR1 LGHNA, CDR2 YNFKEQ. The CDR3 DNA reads TGTGCCAGCAGCCAAGATGGTCCTAGCGGGTCCTACAATGAGCAGTTCTTC. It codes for CASSQDGPSGSYNEQFF.

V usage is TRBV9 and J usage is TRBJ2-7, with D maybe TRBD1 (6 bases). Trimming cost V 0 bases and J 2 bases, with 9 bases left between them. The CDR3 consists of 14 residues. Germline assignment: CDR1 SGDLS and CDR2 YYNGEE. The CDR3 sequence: CASSVEGTPYEQYF. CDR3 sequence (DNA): TGTGCCAGCAGCGTAGAGGGGACACCCTACGAGCAGTACTTC.

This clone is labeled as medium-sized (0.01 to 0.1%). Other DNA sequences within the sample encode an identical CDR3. In DNA form, the CDR3 reads TGTGCCAGCAGCTTGACAGGGGGAAACTCTGGAAACACCATATATTTT. This gives the protein CASSLTGGNSGNTIYF. The chain uses TRBV7-3 and TRBJ1-3, with 9 bases matching TRBD1. This CDR3 contains 16 residues. Germline values: CDR1 SGHTA, CDR2 FQGTGA. After removal of 3 bases from V and 0 bases from J, the junction contained 3 bases not matched to a gene. The full variable domain, its missing parts supplied by reference TRBV7-3 and TRBJ1-3, is GAGVSQTPSNKVTEKGKYVELRCDPISGHTALYWYRQSLGQGPEFLIYFQGTGAADDSGLPNDRFFAVRPEGSVSTLKIQRTERGDSAVYLCASSLTGGNSGNTIYFGEGSWLTVV.

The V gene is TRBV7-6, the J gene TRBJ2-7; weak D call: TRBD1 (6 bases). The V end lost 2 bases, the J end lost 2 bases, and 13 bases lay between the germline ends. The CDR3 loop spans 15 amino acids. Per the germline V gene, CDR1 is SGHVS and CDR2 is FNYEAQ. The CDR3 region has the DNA TGTGCCAGCAGCTTAACCCCGACAGGTACCTACGAGCAGTACTTC. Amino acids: CASSLTPTGTYEQYF. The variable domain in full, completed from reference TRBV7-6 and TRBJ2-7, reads GAGVSQSPRYKVTKRGQDVALRCDPISGHVSLYWYRQALGQGPEFLTYFNYEAQQDKSGLPNDRFSAERPEGSISTLTIQRTEQRDSAMYRCASSLTPTGTYEQYFGPGTRLTVT.

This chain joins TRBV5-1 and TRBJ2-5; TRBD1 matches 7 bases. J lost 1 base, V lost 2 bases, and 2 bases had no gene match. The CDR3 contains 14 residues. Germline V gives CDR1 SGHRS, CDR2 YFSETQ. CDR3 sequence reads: CASSFGTAQETQYF. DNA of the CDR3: TGCGCCAGCAGCTTCGGGACAGCCCAAGAGACCCAGTACTTC.

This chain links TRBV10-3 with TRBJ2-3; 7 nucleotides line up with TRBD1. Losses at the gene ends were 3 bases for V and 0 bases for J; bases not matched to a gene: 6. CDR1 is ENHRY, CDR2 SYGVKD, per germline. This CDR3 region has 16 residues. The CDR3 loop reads CAISEMGQSSTDTQYF. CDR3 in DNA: TGTGCCATCAGTGAAATGGGACAGTCTAGCACAGATACGCAGTATTTT.

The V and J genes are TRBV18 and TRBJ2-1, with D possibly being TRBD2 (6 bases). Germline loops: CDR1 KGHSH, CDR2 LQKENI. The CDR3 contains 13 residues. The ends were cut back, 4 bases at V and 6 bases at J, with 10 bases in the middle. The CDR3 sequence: CASSQTSGNEQFF. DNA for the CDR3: TGTGCCAGCTCACAGACTAGTGGCAATGAGCAGTTCTTC.

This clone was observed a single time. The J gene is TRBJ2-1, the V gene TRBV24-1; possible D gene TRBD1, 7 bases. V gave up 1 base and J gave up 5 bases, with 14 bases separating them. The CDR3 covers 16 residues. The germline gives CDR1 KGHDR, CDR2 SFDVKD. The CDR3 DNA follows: TGTGCCACCAGTGATTTCGAGGAGGGGGCAAACAATGAGCAGTTCTTC. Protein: CATSDFEEGANNEQFF.

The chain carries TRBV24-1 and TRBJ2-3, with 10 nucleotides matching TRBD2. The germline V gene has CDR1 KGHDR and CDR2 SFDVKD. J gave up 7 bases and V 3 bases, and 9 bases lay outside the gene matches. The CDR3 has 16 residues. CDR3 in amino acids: CATSDASGGVRNTQYF. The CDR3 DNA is TGTGCCACCAGTGATGCAAGCGGGGGGGTAAGAAATACGCAGTATTTT.

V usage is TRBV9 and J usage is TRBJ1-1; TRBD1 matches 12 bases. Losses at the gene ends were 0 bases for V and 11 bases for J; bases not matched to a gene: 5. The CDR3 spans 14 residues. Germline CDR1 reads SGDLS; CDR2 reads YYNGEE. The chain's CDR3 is CASSVEGQGARAFF. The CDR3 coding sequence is TGTGCCAGCAGCGTAGAGGGACAGGGGGCGCGGGCTTTCTTT. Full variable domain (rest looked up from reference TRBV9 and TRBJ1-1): DSGVTQTPKHLITATGQRVTLRCSPRSGDLSVYWYQQSLDQGLQFLIQYYNGEERAKGNILERFSAQQFPDLHSELNLSSLELGDSALYFCASSVEGQGARAFFGQGTRLTVV.

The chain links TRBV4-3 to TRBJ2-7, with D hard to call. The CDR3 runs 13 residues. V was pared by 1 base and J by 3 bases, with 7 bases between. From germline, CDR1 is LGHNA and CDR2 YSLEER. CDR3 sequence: CASSQAPGYEQYF. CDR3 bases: TGCGCCAGCAGCCAAGCCCCAGGCTACGAGCAGTACTTC.

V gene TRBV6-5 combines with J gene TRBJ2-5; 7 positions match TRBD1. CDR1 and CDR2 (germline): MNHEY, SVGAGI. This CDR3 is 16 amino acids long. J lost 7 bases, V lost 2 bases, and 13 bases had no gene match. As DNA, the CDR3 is TGTGCCAGCAGTTACCCGACAGGGAGAGGAGAAGGGACCCAGTACTTC. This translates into CASSYPTGRGEGTQYF.